The next 27 T cell receptor beta chains were all read from a single sample in a study of blood T cell repertoires in COVID-19 (dated by TCRdb to about 2020). The library was generated by the immunoSEQ multiplex PCR assay. Imported from immuneACCESS, the table was reduced by TCRdb to in-frame sequences with V and J called. These copies leave out some clones; in studies compared against another copy, an unresolved V gene accounts for under half, and the cause of the remainder is not known. Here the sample has approximately 110,000 clones; roughly 85% occur a single time. The ten largest make up roughly 20% of the sample. The material sequenced was peripheral blood. Receptors originate from a woman aged 60-75 years with acute or convalescent COVID-19.

The chain is built from TRBV11-1 and TRBJ2-1; 12 nucleotides line up with TRBD2. The CDR3 has 16 amino acids. From germline, CDR1 is SGHAT and CDR2 FQDESV (reference sequence). Germline trimming cut 5 bases from V and 9 bases from J; bases unmatched to any gene: 11. CDR3 in DNA: TGTGCCAGCAGCCCGGGAAGGCTAGCGGGAGGGGGTGAGCAGTTCTTC. It is translated as CASSPGRLAGGGEQFF.

The rearrangement uses TRBV11-2 and TRBJ1-1; D ambiguous. Germline values: CDR1 SGHAT, CDR2 FQNNGV. Deletions cut 3 bases from V and 0 bases from J, with 17 bases between. The CDR3 length is 17 residues. CDR3 loop: CASSLETPMVLNTEAFF. As DNA, the CDR3 is TGTGCCAGCAGCTTGGAGACGCCCATGGTTCTGAACACTGAAGCTTTCTTT.

The chain couples TRBV4-1 to TRBJ2-1; 8 bases agree with TRBD2. Per germline, CDR1 MGHRA and CDR2 YSYEKL. The CDR3 spans 13 residues. V shed 1 base and J 16 bases; nucleotides not matched to a gene: 9. The chain's CDR3 is CASSQVDGTRIFF. The CDR3 DNA sequence: TGCGCCAGCAGCCAAGTTGACGGGACTAGAATATTCTTC.

The chain links TRBV19 to TRBJ1-4; no clear D. The V gene lost 0 bases and the J gene lost 8 bases, with 7 bases spanning the gap. CDR3 length: 13 amino acids. The germline CDR1 and CDR2 sequences are LNHDA and SQIVND (reference sequence). CDR3 nucleotides: TGTGCCAGTAGTATAGAGGGAGGAGAAAAACTGTTTTTT. This sequence encodes CASSIEGGEKLFF.

CDR3 sequence (DNA): TGTGCCAGCAGCACGAGCGGGAGGAAACATACGCAGTATTTT. Translating it yields CASSTSGRKHTQYF. This sequence joins TRBV5-6 and TRBJ2-3; 9 nucleotides agree with TRBD2. V dropped 4 bases and J dropped 7; count of bases not matched to a gene: 7. Germline loops: CDR1 SGHDT, CDR2 YYEEEE. The CDR3 runs 14 residues.

The chain couples TRBV7-6 to TRBJ1-1; tentative D call: TRBD1 (6 bases). The V gene's germline CDR1 is SGHVS and CDR2 FNYEAQ. Trimming pared 8 bases from V and 6 bases from J, leaving 19 bases between. This CDR3 spans 14 amino acids. The CDR3 bases are TGTGCCAGCGTACCAGCCGGGCCAGGGGCTGAAGCTTTCTTT. Translation: CASVPAGPGAEAFF.

The V gene is TRBV4-2, the J gene TRBJ1-5, with D perhaps TRBD1 (5 bases). Germline V gene data show CDR1 as LGHNA and CDR2 as YNFKEQ. Trimming stripped 4 bases from V and 1 base from J, with 14 bases between. This CDR3 region has 16 residues. The CDR3 DNA reads as TGTGCCAGCAGCCGTGCAGGGCAGAGAAGCAATCAGCCCCAGCATTTT. Protein: CASSRAGQRSNQPQHF.

This chain connects TRBV7-8 to TRBJ1-6; TRBD1 matches 9 bases. The germline CDR1 and CDR2 sequences are SGHVS and FQNEAQ. This CDR3 is built from 15 residues. Trimming took 5 bases from V and 10 from J; bases not matched to a gene: 9. CDR3 coding DNA: TGTGCCAGCAGCCCAAGTGGGACAGGGAGGTCACCCCTCCACTTT. Amino acids: CASSPSGTGRSPLHF.

CDR3 residues: CASRKSTNEKLFF. The CDR3, as DNA: TGTGCCAGTAGAAAGTCAACTAATGAAAAACTGTTTTTT. This rearrangement joins TRBV12-3 or TRBV12-4 to TRBJ1-4; D call uncertain. V lost 9 bases and J 0 bases, leaving 8 bases between the germline ends. The length of the CDR3 is 13 residues.

This clone appeared a single time. The V gene is TRBV10-3, the J gene TRBJ1-2, with a tentative D call TRBD1 (5 bases). Deletions cut 2 bases from V and 4 bases from J, with 11 bases between. CDR3 length: 14 residues. Germline CDR1 and CDR2: ENHRY and SYGVKD. The CDR3 loop reads CAISEGRGGYGYTF. CDR3 nucleotide sequence: TGTGCCATCAGTGAGGGGAGGGGAGGCTATGGCTACACCTTC.

This clone occurred once. The chain employs TRBV5-5 and TRBJ2-3, with a weak D call TRBD2 (6 bases). In germline, CDR1 is SGHKS, CDR2 YYEKEE (reference sequence). Trimming pared 5 bases from V and 4 bases from J, leaving 23 bases between. The CDR3 sequence is 17 residues long. In DNA, the CDR3 is TGTGCCAGCAGACGGGGGTTAGGGCAGGAGGCTCCAGATACGCAGTATTTT. Translated, it gives CASRRGLGQEAPDTQYF.

In nucleotides, the CDR3 is TGTGCCAGCAGAGGCAGGGTGCACGGGTACTTC. This encodes CASRGRVHGYF. V and J are TRBV28 and TRBJ2-7, with a possible D match to TRBD1 (5 bases). The V gene lost 6 bases and the J gene lost 12 bases, with 15 bases spanning the gap. The CDR3 is made up of 11 amino acids. Looked up from germline, CDR1 is MDHEN and CDR2 is SYDVKM. Full variable domain (missing parts from reference TRBV28 and TRBJ2-7): DVKVTQSSRYLVKRTGEKVFLECVQDMDHENMFWYRQDPGLGLRLIYFSYDVKMKEKGDIPEGYSVSREKKERFSLILESASTNQTSMYLCASRGRVHGYFGPGTRLTVT.

V gene TRBV2 combines with J gene TRBJ1-6, with 9 bases that match TRBD1. The CDR3 has 13 residues. Trimming took 4 bases from V and 8 from J; bases not matched to a gene: 0. CDR1 is SNHLY and CDR2 is FYNNEI in the germline V gene. CDR3 amino acids: CASSGDRDSPLHF. The CDR3 DNA is TGTGCCAGCAGTGGGGACAGGGATTCACCCCTCCACTTT.

The chain couples TRBV5-1 to TRBJ1-5, with 7 bases identical to TRBD1. Looked up from germline, CDR1 is SGHRS and CDR2 is YFSETQ. The CDR3 is made up of 16 amino acids. V shed 3 bases, J shed 2 bases, and the junction held 8 bases outside the gene matches. The CDR3 is CASSSNYRGRNQPQHF. CDR3 nucleotides: TGCGCCAGCAGCTCCAACTACAGGGGACGCAATCAGCCCCAGCATTTT.

The V call is TRBV30, the J call TRBJ2-5, with a weak D call TRBD2 (5 bases). Trimming stripped 3 bases from V and 4 bases from J, with 9 bases between. This CDR3 is 12 amino acids long. The germline CDR1 and CDR2 sequences are GTSNPN and SVGIG (reference sequence). The DNA of the CDR3 is TGTGCCTGGAGCAACGGAGGAGAGACCCAGTACTTC. This encodes CAWSNGGETQYF.

This rearrangement joins TRBV28 to TRBJ1-4; no clear D. With 3 bases removed from V and 1 base from J, the gap between germline ends came to 12 bases. This CDR3 region has 16 residues. CDR1 MDHEN and CDR2 SYDVKM come from the germline V gene. CDR3 bases: TGTGCCAGCAGTTTCTCAGGCCTTGGAACTAATGAAAAACTGTTTTTT. Amino acid sequence: CASSFSGLGTNEKLFF.

This clone was observed a handful of times. The chain uses TRBV7-2 and TRBJ1-4; TRBD1 matches at 7 bases. The CDR3 consists of 15 residues. V dropped 5 bases and J dropped 8; count of bases not matched to a gene: 11. CDR1 is SGHTA, CDR2 FQGNSA, per germline. CDR3 in amino acids: CASSPTGVAREKLFF. CDR3 DNA sequence: TGTGCCAGCAGCCCCACAGGGGTCGCTAGGGAAAAACTGTTTTTT.

V gene TRBV7-9 combines with J gene TRBJ2-7; 8 nucleotides align to TRBD2. Germline V gene sequence: CDR1 SEHNR, CDR2 FQNEAQ (reference sequence). V lost 4 bases to trimming and J lost 0 bases; unmatched junction nucleotides: 5. The CDR3 spans 15 residues. The CDR3 protein is CASSYTGTSSYEQYF. The CDR3 DNA follows: TGTGCCAGCAGCTACACCGGGACTAGCTCCTACGAGCAGTACTTC.

The V call is TRBV5-1, the J call TRBJ1-6, with D possibly TRBD1 on 5 matching bases. The V gene lost 5 bases and the J gene lost 7 bases, with 19 bases spanning the gap. Looked up from germline, CDR1 is SGHRS and CDR2 is YFSETQ. This CDR3 region has 16 residues. The CDR3 nucleotides read TGCGCCAGCAGAAAGGGACGGGACTCGGTGAATTCACCCCTCCACTTT. Amino acid sequence: CASRKGRDSVNSPLHF.

In its sample, this clone was seen a few times. The chain recombines TRBV5-1 with TRBJ2-5; 10 positions agree with TRBD1. V dropped 4 bases and J dropped 5; count of bases not matched to a gene: 11. The CDR3 runs 16 residues. Germline values: CDR1 SGHRS, CDR2 YFSETQ. The CDR3 region has the DNA TGCGCCAGCAGCAGGACAGGGGGTTTCGGTCAGGAGACCCAGTACTTC. Its translation: CASSRTGGFGQETQYF.

This clone was found once. The rearrangement uses TRBV4-1 and TRBJ2-2; tentative D call: TRBD1 (5 bases). V lost 4 bases and J lost 4, with 16 bases in between. There are 16 residues in the CDR3. The germline CDR1 and CDR2 sequences are MGHRA and YSYEKL. This chain's CDR3 is CASSLQPLTGTGELFF. As DNA, the CDR3 is TGCGCCAGCAGCCTACAACCCCTAACAGGCACCGGGGAGCTGTTTTTT.

This clone was seen just once. V and J are TRBV28 and TRBJ1-1; tentative D call: TRBD1 (5 bases). The CDR3 loop spans 17 amino acids. The V and J ends lost 5 bases and 0 bases respectively, with 19 bases between them. Germline CDR1 is MDHEN and CDR2 is SYDVKM. CDR3 nucleotides: TGTGCCAGCAGTCCCTCCGGACACTACCTCATGAACACTGAAGCTTTCTTT. Its protein product is CASSPSGHYLMNTEAFF.

The chain recombines TRBV6-1 with TRBJ2-2, with 7 bases that match TRBD1. Trimming took 3 bases from V and 3 from J; bases not matched to a gene: 10. Looked up from germline, CDR1 is MNHNS and CDR2 is SASEGT. This CDR3 is 17 amino acids long. The CDR3 is CASSEPHETGYTGELFF. CDR3 in DNA: TGTGCCAGCAGTGAGCCGCATGAGACAGGGTACACCGGGGAGCTGTTTTTT.

V is TRBV27 and J is TRBJ1-5, with D possibly being TRBD1 (5 bases). With 5 bases removed from V and 6 bases from J, the gap between germline ends came to 14 bases. The CDR3 length is 14 residues. The V gene's germline CDR1 is MNHEY and CDR2 SMNVEV (reference sequence). This chain's CDR3 is CASSPLGGGQPQHF. The CDR3 DNA reads as TGTGCCAGCAGTCCATTGGGGGGGGGTCAGCCCCAGCATTTT.

This clone was found once. The gene calls are TRBV23-1 and TRBJ2-2; 7 bases agree with TRBD1. TRBV23-1 is classed as an ORF, of uncertain function. This CDR3 is built from 16 residues. V shed 0 bases and J 5 bases; nucleotides not matched to a gene: 6. CDR3 amino acids: CASSQSTGHATGELFF. CDR3 DNA: TGCGCCAGCAGTCAATCGACAGGGCACGCTACCGGGGAGCTGTTTTTT.

The rearrangement links TRBV19 to TRBJ2-3, with 7 bases aligning to TRBD2. The V segment lost 3 bases and the J segment 1 base; nucleotides outside the gene matches: 4. The CDR3 contains 15 residues. Per germline, CDR1 LNHDA and CDR2 SQIVND (reference sequence). The CDR3, as DNA: TGTGCCAGTAGTATCTATGCGGGGGGCACAGATACGCAGTATTTT. This gives the protein CASSIYAGGTDTQYF.

The chain is built from TRBV11-2 and TRBJ2-1, with 12 bases aligning to TRBD2. The CDR3 is 15 residues long. After removal of 4 bases from V and 4 bases from J, the junction contained 2 bases not matched to a gene. Germline assignment: CDR1 SGHAT and CDR2 FQNNGV. CDR3 in amino acids: CASSSTSGGYNEQFF. The CDR3, as DNA: TGTGCCAGCAGCTCCACTAGCGGGGGGTACAATGAGCAGTTCTTC.